This TCR beta chain originates from a study of blood T cell repertoires in COVID-19. Germline CDR1 and CDR2: SNHLY and FYNNEI. V lost 7 bases to trimming and J lost 8 bases, with 14 bases between them. The CDR3 consists of 12 residues. In the authors' methods: Reference gene primer amplification in the assay estimated nucleated cell counts. Sequencing was performed with immunoSEQ multiplex PCR; in TCRdb, only in-frame clones are kept and a portion is missing. The V and J calls and the clone size are those of that table, but D and trimming were determined from the DNA. The table has some 48,000 clones, about 72% seen once; the top ten hold under 6%.

This chain links TRBV2 with TRBJ1-2, with D unresolved. The material sequenced was PBMCs or T cells enriched from blood (not recorded which). The clonotype was recovered from a woman in her forties or fifties with acute COVID-19. The CDR3 reads CASILGGNGYTF. CDR3 DNA: TGTGCCAGCATCCTAGGAGGGAACGGCTACACCTTC.